A single sample is the source of the 32 T cell receptor beta chains below, sequenced in a study of graft-versus-host responses after intestinal transplantation. Their cognate antigens are unknown. TCRdb's table, derived via immunoSEQ multiplex PCR, lists solely in-frame clones and lacks some. The sample includes about 98,000 clones, about four fifths of them seen just once. The source material was unstimulated CD8+ T cells sorted from spleen or lymph node cells, sampled before intestinal transplant. Receptors were obtained from a human donor who received an intestinal transplant.

V usage is TRBV4-1 and J usage is TRBJ1-4, with D unresolved. V was cut by 2 bases and J by 4 bases, with 17 bases left in between. Per the germline V gene, CDR1 is MGHRA and CDR2 is YSYEKL. The length of the CDR3 is 17 residues. In DNA, the CDR3 is TGCGCCAGCAGCCAACGAGCAGGACGAGGCTATAATGAAAAACTGTTTTTT. It codes for CASSQRAGRGYNEKLFF.

This chain joins TRBV7-6 and TRBJ2-1; TRBD2 matches at 8 bases. Germline V gene data show CDR1 as SGHVS and CDR2 as FNYEAQ. The CDR3 spans 15 residues. Trimming took 5 bases from V and 7 from J; bases not matched to a gene: 10. This CDR3 is CASSPRSGAINEQFF. The CDR3 nucleotides read TGTGCCAGCAGCCCCCGTAGCGGGGCAATTAATGAGCAGTTCTTC.

The rearrangement links TRBV5-4 to TRBJ2-3; 16 nucleotides agree with TRBD2. Trimming removed 4 bases from V and 4 bases from J; junction bases left unmatched: 3. The CDR3 length is 16 residues. Germline V CDR1 and CDR2: SGHNT, YYREEE (reference sequence). CDR3 protein: CASSLGTSGGADTQYF. CDR3 nucleotide sequence: TGTGCCAGCAGCCTCGGGACTAGCGGGGGGGCAGATACGCAGTATTTT. Full variable domain (outside the CDR3, taken from reference TRBV5-4 and TRBJ2-3): ETGVTQSPTHLIKTRGQQVTLRCSSQSGHNTVSWYQQALGQGPQFIFQYYREEENGRGNFPPRFSGLQFPNYSSELNVNALELDDSALYLCASSLGTSGGADTQYFGPGTRLTVL.

The chain uses TRBV27 and TRBJ2-2; D gene unclear. Germline V CDR1 and CDR2: MNHEY, SMNVEV (reference sequence). V dropped 5 bases and J dropped 7 bases, with 11 bases sitting between them. This CDR3 region has 13 residues. The CDR3 sequence is CASSRSKGGELFF. The DNA of the CDR3 is TGTGCCAGCAGTCGGTCGAAGGGCGGGGAGCTGTTTTTT.

This chain links TRBV30 with TRBJ2-1; D ambiguous. The CDR3 consists of 11 residues. Deletions cut 5 bases from V and 3 bases from J, with 5 bases between. Germline CDR1 GTSNPN, CDR2 SVGIG (reference sequence). The CDR3 coding sequence is TGTGCCTGGTCCGACTACAATGAGCAGTTCTTC. Encoded protein: CAWSDYNEQFF.

This chain connects TRBV6-5 to TRBJ2-7; the D is unclear. The CDR3 spans 12 residues. Germline CDR1 is MNHEY and CDR2 is SVGAGI. The V end was cut by 4 bases, the J end by 7 bases, with 11 bases between. CDR3 sequence reads: CASSLQNAEQYF. In DNA, the CDR3 is TGTGCCAGCAGTTTACAGAACGCGGAGCAGTACTTC.

The rearrangement links TRBV4-1 to TRBJ2-2, with D uncertain. The CDR3 has 13 residues. Per germline, CDR1 MGHRA and CDR2 YSYEKL. V shed 2 bases and J shed 4 bases, with 5 bases lying between them. CDR3 sequence: CASSQRVTGELFF. The CDR3 nucleotides read TGCGCCAGCAGCCAAAGGGTCACCGGGGAGCTGTTTTTT.

The chain couples TRBV7-9 to TRBJ2-2, with 10 bases lining up with TRBD2. The CDR3 totals 15 residues. Germline V gives CDR1 SEHNR, CDR2 FQNEAQ (reference sequence). With V trimmed by 2 bases and J by 6 bases, 3 bases remained unmatched. The CDR3 coding sequence is TGTGCCAGCAGCTTACCTAGCGGGAGTCCCGGGGAGCTGTTTTTT. Translated: CASSLPSGSPGELFF.

The gene calls are TRBV9 and TRBJ2-1, with TRBD2 as a possible D gene (7 bases). CDR3 length equals 14 residues. V gave up 1 base and J gave up 6 bases, with 11 bases separating them. Germline V gene data show CDR1 as SGDLS and CDR2 as YYNGEE. The CDR3 is CASSVWGGGNEQFF. The CDR3 DNA reads as TGTGCCAGCAGCGTATGGGGGGGCGGCAATGAGCAGTTCTTC. The full variable domain, in which reference TRBV9 and TRBJ2-1 provide the parts outside the CDR3, is DSGVTQTPKHLITATGQRVTLRCSPRSGDLSVYWYQQSLDQGLQFLIQYYNGEERAKGNILERFSAQQFPDLHSELNLSSLELGDSALYFCASSVWGGGNEQFFGPGTRLTVL.

This clone was seen a few times. The chain's CDR3 is CASSGFTTGELFF. CDR3 coding DNA: TGTGCCAGCAGTGGATTTACCACCGGGGAGCTGTTTTTT. The chain combines TRBV2 with TRBJ2-2; D not certain. The CDR3 is 13 residues long. V lost 4 bases and J lost 4, with 7 bases in between. Per the germline V gene, CDR1 is SNHLY and CDR2 is FYNNEI.

This clone showed up just a few times. It is likely a read error: a sequence one base away is far more abundant. The rearrangement links TRBV6-5 to TRBJ1-2; perhaps TRBD1 as D (6 bases). CDR3 length: 13 residues. Germline lookup yields CDR1 MNHEY and CDR2 SVGAGI. Trimming stripped 5 bases from V and 4 bases from J, with 11 bases between. Here the CDR3 reads CASSGRGGYGYTF. DNA for the CDR3: TGTGCCAGCAGTGGGAGAGGGGGCTATGGCTACACCTTC.

CDR3 nucleotide sequence: TGTGCCATCGGGCCGACAGATACGCAGTATTTT. Its protein is CAIGPTDTQYF. The V call is TRBV10-3, the J call TRBJ2-3; the D is unclear. This CDR3 contains 11 residues. Germline V gene data show CDR1 as ENHRY and CDR2 as SYGVKD. Trimming left V 8 bases short and J 3 bases short, with 6 bases between.

This rearrangement joins TRBV7-9 to TRBJ2-1; D uncertain. Germline-derived CDR1 and CDR2 are SEHNR and FQNEAQ (reference sequence). The length of the CDR3 is 14 residues. V was shortened by 5 bases and J by 1 base, with 9 bases between the two germline ends. The CDR3 DNA sequence: TGTGCCAGCAGCCAGATAACTTCCTACAATGAGCAGTTCTTC. Protein product: CASSQITSYNEQFF.

In this sample, this clone turned up a few times. The V and J genes are TRBV9 and TRBJ1-2, with 7 nucleotides matching TRBD1. The germline V gene encodes CDR1 SGDLS and CDR2 YYNGEE. The CDR3 covers 15 residues. After removal of 3 bases from V and 4 bases from J, the junction contained 9 bases not matched to a gene. CDR3 residues: CASSEGEGGFYGYTF. The DNA for the CDR3 is TGTGCCAGCAGCGAGGGGGAAGGGGGCTTCTATGGCTACACCTTC.

V is TRBV5-1 and J is TRBJ2-7; weak D call: TRBD2 (6 bases). Germline V gene lookup returns CDR1 SGHRS and CDR2 YFSETQ. With 4 bases removed from V and 4 bases from J, the gap between germline ends came to 12 bases. The length of the CDR3 is 13 residues. The CDR3 nucleotides are TGCGCCAGCAGCCCGGGACTGCAGTACGAGCAGTACTTC. Its protein product is CASSPGLQYEQYF.

This clone appeared a few times. The germline gene is not matched at one end of the junction; a read error may be the cause. Other DNA sequences from this sample encode an identical CDR3 as well. J is TRBJ2-2 and V is TRBV2, with D perhaps matching TRBD1 or TRBD2 (7 bases each). CDR1 is SNHLY and CDR2 is FYNNEI in the germline V gene. This CDR3 has 14 residues. CDR3: CAISGTVNTGELFF. Here the CDR3 DNA reads TGTGCCATCAGCGGGACAGTCAACACCGGTGAGCTGTTTTTT.

The chain has TRBV4-1 and TRBJ2-1; D gene uncertain. The V end was cut by 0 bases, the J end by 9 bases, with 9 bases between. The length of the CDR3 is 13 residues. Germline CDR1 reads MGHRA; CDR2 reads YSYEKL. The DNA for the CDR3 is TGCGCCAGCAGCCAAGAATCAGGCGTTGAGCAGTTCTTC. This sequence encodes CASSQESGVEQFF.

This chain uses TRBV6-6 with TRBJ1-1; D call uncertain. The CDR3 sequence is 15 residues long. V was pared by 2 bases and J by 0 bases, with 10 bases between. Germline V gene data show CDR1 as MNHNY and CDR2 as SVGAGI (reference sequence). CDR3 nucleotides: TGTGCCAGCAGTTACAGGGTTCAAATGAACACTGAAGCTTTCTTT. Protein sequence: CASSYRVQMNTEAFF.

The gene calls are TRBV5-1 and TRBJ1-1, with D unresolved. Germline CDR1 reads SGHRS; CDR2 reads YFSETQ. V dropped 1 base and J dropped 2 bases, with 12 bases sitting between them. CDR3 length equals 15 residues. CDR3 sequence (DNA): TGCGCCAGCAGCTTGAGAGACGTTGCCAACACTGAAGCTTTCTTT. Protein sequence: CASSLRDVANTEAFF. Filled out from reference TRBV5-1 and TRBJ1-1, the complete variable domain reads KAGVTQTPRYLIKTRGQQVTLSCSPISGHRSVSWYQQTPGQGLQFLFEYFSETQRNKGNFPGRFSGRQFSNSRSEMNVSTLELGDSALYLCASSLRDVANTEAFFGQGTRLTVV.

V and J are TRBV4-1 and TRBJ2-5, with 9 bases identical to TRBD2. V lost 3 bases, J lost 5 bases, and 13 bases stayed unmatched. The CDR3 contains 17 residues. CDR1 MGHRA and CDR2 YSYEKL come from the germline V gene. CDR3 region: CASSHPKGAGGGETQYF. In DNA, the CDR3 is TGCGCCAGCAGCCATCCAAAAGGAGCGGGGGGAGGGGAGACCCAGTACTTC.

The gene calls are TRBV6-5 and TRBJ2-7, with TRBD1 as a possible D gene (6 bases). V lost 6 bases and J 0 bases, leaving 15 bases between the germline ends. The CDR3 is made up of 15 amino acids. In germline, CDR1 is MNHEY, CDR2 SVGAGI. The CDR3 region is CASSPGTDSSYEQYF. The DNA of the CDR3 is TGTGCCAGCAGCCCCGGGACGGACAGCTCCTACGAGCAGTACTTC.

The genes are TRBV6-5 and TRBJ2-5; D might be TRBD2 (7 bases). From germline, CDR1 is MNHEY and CDR2 SVGAGI. The CDR3 has 15 residues. Trimming took 10 bases from V and 5 from J, leaving 23 bases between them. This CDR3 is CATGASGQRRETQYF. The CDR3 DNA is TGTGCCACTGGGGCTAGCGGACAGCGCCGGGAGACCCAGTACTTC.

V and J are TRBV7-9 and TRBJ2-3, with D unresolved. Germline V CDR1 and CDR2: SEHNR, FQNEAQ (reference sequence). The CDR3 runs 14 residues. With 3 bases removed from V and 4 bases from J, the gap between germline ends came to 11 bases. CDR3 bases: TGTGCCAGCAGCTTTTTTCCCCGATCAGATACGCAGTATTTT. Translating it yields CASSFFPRSDTQYF.

V and J are TRBV7-9 and TRBJ2-3; 14 bases line up with TRBD2. CDR3 size: 17 residues. Germline V CDR1 and CDR2: SEHNR, FQNEAQ (reference sequence). J was trimmed by 5 bases and V by 5 bases; bases with no gene match: 9. CDR3 nucleotide sequence: TGTGCCAGCAGCACCCCGGGACTAGCGGGAGTAATAGATACGCAGTATTTT. Residues: CASSTPGLAGVIDTQYF.

The rearrangement uses TRBV6-5 and TRBJ2-7; the D gene is possibly TRBD2 (5 bases). The CDR3 length is 14 residues. Germline V gene lookup returns CDR1 MNHEY and CDR2 SVGAGI. Trimming removed 0 bases at V and 0 bases at J, with 6 bases between. The CDR3 region has the DNA TGTGCCAGCAGTTACTCGAGGGACTCCTACGAGCAGTACTTC. Its translation is CASSYSRDSYEQYF.

The chain employs TRBV4-1 and TRBJ2-3; a possible D gene is TRBD2 (5 bases). The CDR3 is made up of 17 amino acids. V lost 0 bases and J lost 0, with 13 bases in between. Germline CDR1 MGHRA, CDR2 YSYEKL. The CDR3, as DNA: TGCGCCAGCAGCCAAGAAGGAAGCGGTGCTAGCACAGATACGCAGTATTTT. This translates into CASSQEGSGASTDTQYF.

The rearrangement links TRBV6-5 to TRBJ2-7, with 9 bases matching TRBD2. The CDR3 extends over 14 amino acids. V shed 6 bases, J shed 5 bases, and the junction held 8 bases outside the gene matches. CDR1 and CDR2 from the germline V gene are MNHEY and SVGAGI. The DNA of the CDR3 is TGTGCCAGCAGCCCTCTAGCGGGGCCCCACGAGCAGTACTTC. Translated, it gives CASSPLAGPHEQYF.

The chain uses TRBV5-5 and TRBJ2-1; 12 bases line up with TRBD2. The V gene end was trimmed by 0 bases and the J gene end by 3 bases; junction bases not matched to a gene: 4. The CDR3 totals 17 residues. Germline CDR1 reads SGHKS; CDR2 reads YYEKEE (reference sequence). CDR3 in amino acids: CASSLGKGLAGYNEQFF. In DNA form, the CDR3 reads TGTGCCAGCAGCTTGGGGAAGGGACTAGCGGGCTACAATGAGCAGTTCTTC.

This clone was detected a few times. V gene TRBV7-9 combines with J gene TRBJ2-5; 7 nucleotides match TRBD1. The junction had 3 bases not matched to a gene; V was cut back by 5 bases and J by 3 bases. The CDR3 covers 13 residues. CDR1 is SEHNR, CDR2 FQNEAQ, per germline (reference sequence). The DNA of the CDR3 is TGTGCCAGCAGCCGGACAGGAGAAGAGACCCAGTACTTC. Protein sequence: CASSRTGEETQYF.

This chain links TRBV19 with TRBJ2-1; 8 bases map to TRBD2. Germline-derived CDR1 and CDR2 are LNHDA and SQIVND (reference sequence). This CDR3 is built from 13 residues. The V segment lost 6 bases and the J segment 7 bases; nucleotides outside the gene matches: 5. The CDR3 spells CASSGGAGNEQFF. The DNA for the CDR3 is TGTGCCAGTAGCGGGGGGGCCGGGAATGAGCAGTTCTTC.

The chain combines TRBV5-1 with TRBJ2-5, with TRBD2 identical over 13 bases. Losses at the gene ends were 7 bases for V and 2 bases for J; bases not matched to a gene: 5. This CDR3 region has 15 residues. Per germline, CDR1 SGHRS and CDR2 YFSETQ. The CDR3 region is CASGGLAGVQETQYF. The CDR3 nucleotides read TGCGCCAGCGGCGGACTAGCGGGAGTTCAAGAGACCCAGTACTTC.

The chain recombines TRBV4-2 with TRBJ1-5, with D unresolved. This CDR3 contains 16 residues. Germline V gene lookup returns CDR1 LGHNA and CDR2 YNFKEQ. Trimming removed 0 bases at V and 11 bases at J, with 20 bases between. CDR3: CASSQDSVGPPLSQHF. In DNA, the CDR3 is TGTGCCAGCAGCCAAGATTCTGTGGGTCCTCCTTTGTCCCAGCATTTT.